Presented here are 19 T cell receptor beta chains from one specimen sequenced in a study of T cells in Graves' hyperthyroidism and ophthalmopathy. Amplification of TCR beta CDR3 regions was performed using RNA transcripts as template. Primed by the HTBI set, a first-round RT-PCR was run on the TCR CDR3. From the multiplex PCR reads, TCRdb called clonotypes with MiXCR, one entry per CDR3 protein. The profile covers about half a million distinct CDR3 sequences, with just under 20% appearing a single time and roughly 47% taken by the ten largest. Sequenced: blood. The receptors were gathered from a man aged 40-49 years with Graves' ophthalmopathy.

The chain combines TRBV20-1 with TRBJ2-7; 9 bases line up with TRBD1. With 4 bases clipped from V and 0 bases from J, the junction kept 4 bases outside the gene matches. This CDR3 contains 14 residues. Germline CDR1 reads DFQATT; CDR2 reads SNEGSKA (reference sequence). CDR3 in amino acids: CSAKRQGGSYEQYF. The CDR3 DNA is TGCAGTGCTAAACGACAGGGGGGCTCCTACGAGCAGTACTTC.

This clonotype was counted only a few times. CDR3 in DNA: TGTGCCTGGAGAGTGAGGAGACAGGGGGAGCAGTACTTC. Amino acid sequence: CAWRVRRQGEQYF. The J gene is TRBJ2-7, the V gene TRBV30; 8 bases are a match to TRBD1. Germline trimming cut 3 bases from V and 7 bases from J; bases unmatched to any gene: 8. This CDR3 is 13 amino acids long. The V gene's germline CDR1 is GTSNPN and CDR2 SVGIG (reference sequence). Complete variable domain (other parts from reference TRBV30 and TRBJ2-7): SQTIHQWPATLVQPVGSPLSLECTVEGTSNPNLYWYRQAAGRGLQLLFYSVGIGQISSEVPQNLSASRPQDRQFILSSKKLLLSDSGFYLCAWRVRRQGEQYFGPGTRLTVT.

At least ten counts were recorded for this clonotype. This chain connects TRBV30 to TRBJ1-3; tentatively, D is TRBD1 (5 bases). From germline, CDR1 is GTSNPN and CDR2 SVGIG (reference sequence). Trimming took 8 bases from V and 0 from J, leaving 8 bases between them. The CDR3 runs to 12 residues. This chain's CDR3 is CAMTDSGNTIYF. The CDR3 DNA sequence: TGTGCCATGACAGACTCTGGAAACACCATATATTTT.

V is TRBV7-9 and J is TRBJ2-1, with no clear D. The V and J ends lost 1 base and 7 bases respectively, with 8 bases between them. This CDR3 comprises 13 residues. Germline CDR1 is SEHNR and CDR2 is FQNEAQ (reference sequence). CDR3 amino acids: CASSLGVTNEQFF. The CDR3 DNA sequence: TGTGCCAGCAGCTTAGGGGTCACTAATGAGCAGTTCTTC.

The chain joins TRBV10-3 to TRBJ2-1; weak D call: TRBD1 (5 bases). This CDR3 has 14 residues. Trimming cost V 10 bases and J 5 bases, with 18 bases left between them. In germline, CDR1 is ENHRY, CDR2 SYGVKD. The CDR3 region has the DNA TGTGCCACTTGGACCGGGTCAGGGAACAATGAGCAGTTCTTC. Amino acid sequence: CATWTGSGNNEQFF.

DNA for the CDR3: TGTGCCATCAGACCGGGACTAGCGGGGCCCAATGAGCAGTTCTTC. This translates into CAIRPGLAGPNEQFF. This chain connects TRBV10-3 to TRBJ2-1; 13 nucleotides line up with TRBD2. Per the germline V gene, CDR1 is ENHRY and CDR2 is SYGVKD. This CDR3 is built from 15 residues. V lost 6 bases to trimming and J lost 6 bases; unmatched junction nucleotides: 5.

The CDR3 is CAINDIGTGVYNEQFF. The CDR3 nucleotides read TGTGCCATCAACGATATCGGGACAGGGGTTTACAATGAGCAGTTCTTC. V usage is TRBV10-3 and J usage is TRBJ2-1; 10 bases match TRBD1. Trimming took 7 bases from V and 4 from J; bases not matched to a gene: 10. In germline, CDR1 is ENHRY, CDR2 SYGVKD. The length of the CDR3 is 16 residues.

This sequence joins TRBV15 and TRBJ2-7; 7 bases map to TRBD2. Germline CDR1 is LNHNV and CDR2 is YYDKDF (reference sequence). The junction had 8 bases not matched to a gene; V was cut back by 3 bases and J by 0 bases. The CDR3 totals 16 residues. CDR3 DNA: TGTGCCACCAGCAGTCTAAGAGCGGGAAACTCCTACGAGCAGTACTTC. Protein: CATSSLRAGNSYEQYF.

This clonotype was counted a few times. The chain joins TRBV20-1 to TRBJ2-3; TRBD1 aligns across 8 bases. This CDR3 is 14 amino acids long. V shed 0 bases, J shed 5 bases, and the junction held 4 bases outside the gene matches. Germline V gene sequence: CDR1 DFQATT, CDR2 SNEGSKA (reference sequence). DNA for the CDR3: TGCAGTGCTAGAGACAGGGGGCGCGGAGATACGCAGTATTTT. Protein product: CSARDRGRGDTQYF.

The sample holds a few counts of this clonotype. A junction boundary mismatches the germline segment, possibly from a read error. This chain uses TRBV7-7 with TRBJ2-5; TRBD2 agrees at 7 bases. This CDR3 spans 15 amino acids. The germline V gene has CDR1 SSHAT and CDR2 FNYEAQ (reference sequence). The CDR3 nucleotides are TGTGCTAGCAGCTTAGGGAGGGGAAGCCAAGAGACCCAGTACTTC. This codes for CASSLGRGSQETQYF.

V gene TRBV5-4 combines with J gene TRBJ1-6; D is ambiguous. The ends were cut back, 2 bases at V and 3 bases at J, with 6 bases in the middle. The CDR3 is 14 residues long. Germline CDR1 SGHNT, CDR2 YYREEE (reference sequence). CDR3 bases: TGTGCCAGCAGCTTCCAGAACTATAATTCACCCCTCCACTTT. Protein sequence: CASSFQNYNSPLHF.

This clonotype was counted ten times or more. The chain uses TRBV2 and TRBJ2-6; possibly TRBD2 for D (5 bases). Trimming cost V 3 bases and J 2 bases, with 8 bases left between them. Germline V gives CDR1 SNHLY, CDR2 FYNNEI. CDR3 size: 15 residues. The CDR3 DNA sequence: TGTGCCAGCAGTGATCGGGGAGCTGGGGCCAACGTCCTGACTTTC. This codes for CASSDRGAGANVLTF.

The rearrangement links TRBV27 to TRBJ1-5, with D uncertain. Germline V gene sequence: CDR1 MNHEY, CDR2 SMNVEV (reference sequence). Deletions cut 2 bases from V and 2 bases from J, with 16 bases between. There are 17 residues in the CDR3. The CDR3 reads CASSLVSPGLGNQPQHF. DNA of the CDR3: TGTGCCAGCAGTTTAGTATCCCCCGGGCTTGGCAATCAGCCCCAGCATTTT.

The sample holds many counts of this clonotype. The chain employs TRBV6-1 and TRBJ2-7; perhaps TRBD1 as D (6 bases). Germline CDR1 MNHNS, CDR2 SASEGT. Between the trimmed V and J ends, which lost 5 bases and 3 bases, there was a span of 14 bases. The CDR3 contains 14 residues. The CDR3 region is CASSRPGTYYEQYF. The CDR3 DNA reads TGTGCCAGCAGTCGTCCCGGGACATACTACGAGCAGTACTTC.

Many counts were recorded for this clonotype. This sequence joins TRBV7-9 and TRBJ2-5; the match to TRBD2 covers 7 bases. Germline CDR1 SEHNR, CDR2 FQNEAQ (reference sequence). V dropped 5 bases and J dropped 3; count of bases not matched to a gene: 9. The CDR3 contains 15 residues. This chain's CDR3 is CASSPPRAGEETQYF. The CDR3 nucleotides are TGTGCCAGCAGCCCACCCCGGGCGGGAGAAGAGACCCAGTACTTC.

The chain joins TRBV19 to TRBJ2-5; D assignment may be TRBD1 or TRBD2 (6 bases each). The CDR3 has 14 residues. The germline gives CDR1 LNHDA, CDR2 SQIVND (reference sequence). V was trimmed by 1 base and J by 4 bases, leaving 10 bases between them. CDR3 DNA: TGTGCCAGTAGTATAGGAACGGGGGCAGAGACCCAGTACTTC. It yields the protein CASSIGTGAETQYF. The whole variable domain, remainder taken from reference TRBV19 and TRBJ2-5, is DGGITQSPKYLFRKEGQNVTLSCEQNLNHDAMYWYRQDPGQGLRLIYYSQIVNDFQKGDIAEGYSVSREKKESFPLTVTSAQKNPTAFYLCASSIGTGAETQYFGPGTRLLVL.

J is TRBJ2-3 and V is TRBV12-3 or TRBV12-4; 12 nucleotides line up with TRBD2. The CDR3 runs to 17 residues. The trim removed 6 bases at V and 2 bases at J, leaving 9 bases unmatched. CDR3 coding DNA: TGTGCCAGCAGCAGTAGGACTAGCGGGACTTACACAGATACGCAGTATTTT. Amino acid sequence: CASSSRTSGTYTDTQYF.

The CDR3 loop reads CASSLEPAGGDTQYF. CDR3 bases: TGCGCCAGCAGCTTGGAACCGGCGGGAGGGGATACGCAGTATTTT. The V gene is TRBV5-1, the J gene TRBJ2-3; 9 nucleotides line up with TRBD2. Germline V lookup: CDR1 SGHRS, CDR2 YFSETQ. Trimming at V came to 0 bases and at J to 6 bases, leaving 5 bases not matched to a gene. The CDR3 runs 15 residues.

The sample holds many counts of this clonotype. V and J are TRBV3-1 and TRBJ2-7; 7 bases map to TRBD2. Trimming removed 8 bases from V and 6 bases from J; junction bases left unmatched: 13. The germline gives CDR1 LGHDT, CDR2 YNNKEL (reference sequence). The CDR3 extends over 14 amino acids. The CDR3 DNA reads as TGTGCCAGCCGTGGGCGGGAGAGGAGGAGCGAGCAGTACTTC. It yields the protein CASRGRERRSEQYF.